These 32 T cell receptor beta chains share one sample of origin, sequenced in a study of T-cell reconstitution after alpha-beta-depleted transplantation in children. The authors prepared the TCRbeta library with unique molecular identifiers. TCRdb recomputed calls from the PCR reads with MiXCR, one row per CDR3 protein. Of 500,000 to 600,000 distinct CDR3 sequences listed, about a sixth are singletons. The source was PBMCs from the stem cell graft donor, collected from the stem cell graft. The receptors derive from a human donor who donated a stem cell graft to a child with acute lymphoblastic leukemia.

The chain is built from TRBV6-1 and TRBJ2-6; D uncertain. The germline V and J ends were trimmed by 3 bases and 4 bases, with 7 bases remaining between them. From germline, CDR1 is MNHNS and CDR2 SASEGT. The length of the CDR3 is 14 residues. CDR3 nucleotides: TGTGCCAGCAGTGACTTCGGAGGGGCCAACGTCCTGACTTTC. This codes for CASSDFGGANVLTF.

The chain carries TRBV4-1 and TRBJ2-3; 10 nucleotides agree with TRBD2. The CDR3 has 18 residues. J lost 0 bases, V lost 4 bases, and 10 bases had no gene match. CDR1 and CDR2 (germline): MGHRA, YSYEKL. The CDR3 protein is CASSRPGTSVSSTDTQYF. The CDR3 bases are TGCGCCAGCAGCCGTCCGGGGACTAGCGTGTCTAGCACAGATACGCAGTATTTT.

V and J are TRBV5-1 and TRBJ1-1; D gene ambiguous. Trimming pared 2 bases from V and 6 bases from J, leaving 17 bases between. Germline V gene lookup returns CDR1 SGHRS and CDR2 YFSETQ. This CDR3 contains 15 residues. The CDR3 sequence is CASSFGPPHTSEAFF. In DNA, the CDR3 is TGCGCCAGCAGCTTCGGTCCCCCCCATACCTCTGAAGCTTTCTTT.

This clonotype turned up a few times. The J gene is TRBJ1-2, the V gene TRBV29-1, with 8 bases fitting TRBD1. The CDR3 is made up of 16 amino acids. V lost 1 base to trimming and J lost 0 bases; unmatched junction nucleotides: 7. Looked up from germline, CDR1 is SQVTM and CDR2 is ANQGSEA. CDR3 in amino acids: CSVEGQGIHSNYGYTF. The CDR3 DNA reads TGCAGCGTTGAAGGACAGGGGATACACTCTAACTATGGCTACACCTTC.

The rearrangement joins TRBV11-2 to TRBJ2-7, with 7 bases fitting TRBD2. This CDR3 has 15 residues. In germline, CDR1 is SGHAT, CDR2 FQNNGV. The V gene end was trimmed by 0 bases and the J gene end by 2 bases; junction bases not matched to a gene: 4. CDR3 loop: CASSLDSGLTYEQYF. The CDR3 DNA is TGTGCCAGCAGCTTAGATAGCGGGCTCACCTACGAGCAGTACTTC. Combining the CDR3 with reference TRBV11-2 and TRBJ2-7 gives the whole variable domain EAGVAQSPRYKIIEKRQSVAFWCNPISGHATLYWYQQILGQGPKLLIQFQNNGVVDDSQLPKDRFSAERLKGVDSTLKIQPAKLEDSAVYLCASSLDSGLTYEQYFGPGTRLTVT.

The CDR3 DNA reads as TGTGCCAGCAGTTTCTGGACACCTCTTAGTAGCTCCTACGAGCAGTACTTC. This codes for CASSFWTPLSSSYEQYF. This chain connects TRBV28 to TRBJ2-7; weak D call: TRBD1 (5 bases). CDR1 is MDHEN, CDR2 SYDVKM, per germline. This CDR3 has 17 residues. V shed 3 bases and J shed 0 bases, with 18 bases lying between them.

The chain uses TRBV11-3 and TRBJ2-1; 10 bases map to TRBD2. V was clipped by 3 bases and J by 9 bases; unmatched bases: 11. The CDR3 totals 16 residues. CDR1 and CDR2 from the germline V gene are SGHNT and YENEEA. CDR3 region: CASSLRGASGSIEQFF. The CDR3 region has the DNA TGTGCCAGCAGCTTGAGGGGGGCTAGCGGGAGTATTGAGCAGTTCTTC.

This clonotype was detected a few times. The CDR3 loop is CASSPVTGFYEQYF. The CDR3 nucleotides read TGCGCCAGCAGCCCCGTTACGGGATTCTACGAGCAGTACTTC. The chain employs TRBV5-1 and TRBJ2-7, with D tentatively TRBD2 (5 bases). V lost 4 bases to trimming and J lost 3 bases, with 14 bases between them. CDR3 length equals 14 residues. CDR1 is SGHRS, CDR2 YFSETQ, per germline.

Turning to this clonotype: Compared with germline, one end of the junction differs, possibly owing to a read error. This chain joins TRBV5-1 and TRBJ2-5, with no clear D. The CDR3 loop spans 12 amino acids. CDR1 SGHRS and CDR2 YFSETQ come from the germline V gene. CDR3 residues: CASSLVQKTQYF. The DNA of the CDR3 is TGCGCCAGCAGCTTGGTCCAAAAGACCCAGTACTTC.

This clonotype turned up a few times. The chain links TRBV7-9 to TRBJ2-7; D remains ambiguous. CDR1 SEHNR and CDR2 FQNEAQ come from the germline V gene (reference sequence). This CDR3 has 16 amino acids. Trimming cost V 1 base and J 5 bases, with 18 bases left between them. CDR3 in amino acids: CASSLGVAVDPHEQYF. The CDR3 region has the DNA TGTGCCAGCAGCTTAGGCGTGGCGGTAGATCCCCACGAGCAGTACTTC.

Remarks on this clonotype: Its ends do not fully match the called genes, so a read error is possible. The rearrangement uses TRBV12-3 or TRBV12-4 and TRBJ1-3; D is perhaps TRBD1 (5 bases). The CDR3 loop spans 15 amino acids. CDR3: CVSSPTGGSGNTIYF. CDR3 coding DNA: TGTGTCAGCAGTCCCACAGGAGGCTCTGGAAACACCATATATTTT.

This clonotype was seen a few times. V gene TRBV5-1 combines with J gene TRBJ2-7; 9 nucleotides match TRBD1. CDR1 is SGHRS and CDR2 is YFSETQ in the germline V gene. The CDR3 covers 14 residues. V gave up 3 bases and J gave up 2 bases; unmatched junction bases: 3. The chain's CDR3 is CASSWDRDTYEQYF. CDR3 nucleotides: TGCGCCAGCAGCTGGGACAGGGACACCTACGAGCAGTACTTC.

This clonotype was observed at least ten times. The rearrangement links TRBV24-1 to TRBJ2-6; 13 nucleotides match TRBD2. This CDR3 comprises 18 residues. The V gene end was trimmed by 5 bases and the J gene end by 1 base; junction bases not matched to a gene: 4. Germline CDR1 reads KGHDR; CDR2 reads SFDVKD. CDR3 amino acids: CATSVGLAGVSGANVLTF. In nucleotides, the CDR3 is TGTGCCACCAGTGTCGGACTAGCGGGAGTTTCTGGGGCCAACGTCCTGACTTTC.

This clonotype was observed a few times. The CDR3 is CSARVGLAGGTNEQFF. CDR3 sequence (DNA): TGCAGTGCTAGAGTCGGACTAGCGGGGGGAACTAATGAGCAGTTCTTC. V and J are TRBV20-1 and TRBJ2-1; TRBD2 agrees at 14 bases. CDR3 length equals 16 residues. Germline V gene data show CDR1 as DFQATT and CDR2 as SNEGSKA (reference sequence). Trimming took 1 base from V and 7 from J; bases not matched to a gene: 6.

The J gene is TRBJ2-5, the V gene TRBV9; a possible D gene is TRBD2 (6 bases). Germline V gene lookup returns CDR1 SGDLS and CDR2 YYNGEE. The CDR3 runs 14 residues. Trimming removed 0 bases from V and 3 bases from J, with 9 bases in between. This chain's CDR3 is CASSVGTNKETQYF. The CDR3 DNA sequence: TGTGCCAGCAGCGTAGGGACTAATAAAGAGACCCAGTACTTC.

The chain is built from TRBV6-5 and TRBJ2-7; 8 bases are a match to TRBD2. J lost 5 bases, V lost 0 bases, and 3 bases had no gene match. Germline V gene lookup returns CDR1 MNHEY and CDR2 SVGAGI. The CDR3 consists of 14 residues. The DNA of the CDR3 is TGTGCCAGCAGTTACTCCCCCGGGGGGGACGAGCAGTACTTC. Translation gives CASSYSPGGDEQYF.

In the case of this clonotype: Mismatch with germline at one junction end may stem from a read error. This chain uses TRBV20-1 with TRBJ1-2; TRBD1 agrees at 9 bases. The CDR3 is 17 amino acids. Germline V lookup: CDR1 DFQATT, CDR2 SNEGSKA (reference sequence). The CDR3 bases are TGCTGTGCTAGAGACGGACAGGGGACAATAACTAACTATGGCTACACCTTC. It is translated as CCARDGQGTITNYGYTF.

The chain combines TRBV11-2 with TRBJ2-1; 8 bases map to TRBD2. CDR1 is SGHAT, CDR2 FQNNGV, per germline. After removal of 4 bases from V and 0 bases from J, the junction contained 5 bases not matched to a gene. The CDR3 is 16 residues long. The CDR3 DNA is TGTGCCAGCAGCTCCACCGGGACTAGCTCCTACAATGAGCAGTTCTTC. Its translation is CASSSTGTSSYNEQFF.

This clonotype has a count of ten or more. The junction departs from the called germline gene at one end, perhaps through a read error. The rearrangement joins TRBV12-3 or TRBV12-4 to TRBJ2-1; D might be TRBD1 (5 bases). The CDR3 spans 13 residues. CDR3 sequence (DNA): TGCGCCAGCAGCTTGGGGCTAGTTAATGAGCAGTTCTTC. It yields the protein CASSLGLVNEQFF.

This clonotype was detected only a few times. The chain employs TRBV5-1 and TRBJ2-7; D gene unclear. Trimming shortened V by 0 bases and J by 2 bases, and 6 bases separated the two germline ends. Germline assignment: CDR1 SGHRS and CDR2 YFSETQ. CDR3 length: 13 residues. Here the CDR3 reads CASSLEWTYEQYF. For the CDR3, the DNA is TGCGCCAGCAGCTTGGAATGGACCTACGAGCAGTACTTC.

This clonotype was recorded a few times. The rearrangement joins TRBV7-8 to TRBJ2-5, with 11 bases identical to TRBD2. Germline V lookup: CDR1 SGHVS, CDR2 FQNEAQ. The CDR3 spans 17 residues. Unmatched junction bases numbered 9, after V lost 5 bases and J lost 1 base. The CDR3 DNA sequence: TGTGCCAGCAGCGAATTTCCGGGACTAGCGGTCCAAGAGACCCAGTACTTC. Residues: CASSEFPGLAVQETQYF.

The rearrangement links TRBV20-1 to TRBJ2-2, with TRBD2 matching over 8 bases. The V gene end was trimmed by 6 bases and the J gene end by 0 bases; junction bases not matched to a gene: 9. From germline, CDR1 is DFQATT and CDR2 SNEGSKA (reference sequence). CDR3 size: 16 residues. CDR3: CSARPTSAPNTGELFF. The CDR3 nucleotides are TGCAGTGCCCGTCCGACTAGCGCCCCGAACACCGGGGAGCTGTTTTTT.

The chain carries TRBV12-3 or TRBV12-4 and TRBJ2-3, with D perhaps matching TRBD1 (5 bases). The V end lost 4 bases, the J end lost 2 bases, and 13 bases lay between the germline ends. The CDR3 has 15 residues. CDR3 loop: CASSSSVGATDTQYF. In nucleotides, the CDR3 is TGTGCCAGCAGTTCCTCTGTAGGGGCCACAGATACGCAGTATTTT.

As DNA, the CDR3 is TGCGCCAGCAGCTTGGGTCTAGCGAGCAACAATGAGCAGTTCTTC. As protein: CASSLGLASNNEQFF. The rearrangement uses TRBV5-1 and TRBJ2-1; a possible D gene is TRBD2 (6 bases). The CDR3 totals 15 residues. Trimming left V 0 bases short and J 5 bases short, with 12 bases between. Per germline, CDR1 SGHRS and CDR2 YFSETQ.

This clonotype was seen a handful of times. This sequence joins TRBV5-1 and TRBJ2-5; 12 bases are shared with TRBD1. Germline CDR1 and CDR2: SGHRS and YFSETQ. V lost 0 bases and J lost 1; bases outside the gene matches: 4. The CDR3 runs to 17 residues. The CDR3 loop is CASSLDGTGGVQETQYF. The CDR3 nucleotides are TGCGCCAGCAGCTTGGATGGGACAGGGGGCGTCCAAGAGACCCAGTACTTC.

This clonotype has just a few counts. The V call is TRBV5-1, the J call TRBJ2-7; 10 bases agree with TRBD2. V lost 0 bases to trimming and J lost 0 bases; unmatched junction nucleotides: 3. Germline assignment: CDR1 SGHRS and CDR2 YFSETQ. The CDR3 runs 16 residues. The CDR3 sequence is CASSLDPSGSSYEQYF. The CDR3 nucleotides are TGCGCCAGCAGCTTGGATCCTAGCGGGAGCTCCTACGAGCAGTACTTC.

The chain combines TRBV27 with TRBJ1-6; a possible D gene is TRBD1 (6 bases). V shed 0 bases and J shed 10 bases, with 7 bases lying between them. There are 13 residues in the CDR3. From germline, CDR1 is MNHEY and CDR2 SMNVEV (reference sequence). In DNA, the CDR3 is TGTGCCAGCAGTTTATCGAGGGGGTCACCCCTCCACTTT. It translates to CASSLSRGSPLHF.

Only a few counts were recorded for this clonotype. V and J are TRBV20-1 and TRBJ2-3; D possibly corresponds to TRBD1 (6 bases). CDR3 length: 14 residues. In germline, CDR1 is DFQATT, CDR2 SNEGSKA (reference sequence). The V end lost 1 base, the J end lost 6 bases, and 14 bases lay between the germline ends. In DNA form, the CDR3 reads TGCAGTGCTAGAGCAGGGGCAGCCTGGGATACGCAGTATTTT. Its translation: CSARAGAAWDTQYF.

This chain uses TRBV27 with TRBJ2-7; D gene ambiguous. Germline assignment: CDR1 MNHEY and CDR2 SMNVEV (reference sequence). V was trimmed by 5 bases and J by 5 bases, leaving 10 bases between them. This CDR3 contains 12 residues. CDR3 bases: TGTGCCAGCAGTCCCCACGGGCACGAGCAGTACTTC. Protein product: CASSPHGHEQYF.

The chain couples TRBV19 to TRBJ2-2; D gene ambiguous. The germline V gene encodes CDR1 LNHDA and CDR2 SQIVND (reference sequence). The CDR3 has 14 amino acids. Trimming took 8 bases from V and 1 from J, leaving 11 bases between them. The CDR3 region has the DNA TGTGCCAGTGGTTGGGCGGTGAACACCGGGGAGCTGTTTTTT. Protein: CASGWAVNTGELFF.

A few counts support this clonotype. The rearrangement joins TRBV5-1 to TRBJ2-1; 13 positions match TRBD2. CDR3 length: 15 amino acids. The junction had 4 bases not matched to a gene; V was cut back by 1 base and J by 9 bases. CDR1 SGHRS and CDR2 YFSETQ come from the germline V gene. CDR3 DNA sequence: TGCGCCAGCAGCTTGCCGGGACTAGCGGGACTTGAGCAGTTCTTC. It codes for CASSLPGLAGLEQFF.

This clonotype was observed a handful of times. V gene TRBV7-9 combines with J gene TRBJ2-7; D possibly corresponds to TRBD2 (5 bases). CDR1 SEHNR and CDR2 FQNEAQ come from the germline V gene (reference sequence). V dropped 5 bases and J dropped 6 bases, with 14 bases sitting between them. The CDR3 extends over 13 amino acids. CDR3 protein: CASSPLYGIEQYF. CDR3 DNA sequence: TGTGCCAGCAGCCCACTTTACGGGATCGAGCAGTACTTC.